The TCR beta chain described here comes from a study of cytomegalovirus exposure and HLA in healthy donors. Use of 60 Vbeta and 13 Jbeta primers characterized the PCR. Here immunoSEQ multiplex PCR was the method, and the copy in TCRdb shows in-frame clones only, minus some. Among under 200,000 clones listed, 84% were seen once. Study-level points and caveats: Earlier analysis yielded a pattern in which most TCR beta V segments were productive about 90% or about 30% of the time. Fewer N-insertions than the roughly 650-donor mean were reportedly shown by an Asian-associated ancestry cluster in a later analysis.

On this clone itself: The antigen is not known.

Healthy bone marrow donors made up the donors. Likely unrecorded immune exposures existed in these nominally healthy donors. Germline CDR1 LNHDA, CDR2 SQIVND (reference sequence). The CDR3 length is 14 residues. J gave up 4 bases and V 5 bases, and 7 bases lay outside the gene matches. The genes are TRBV19 and TRBJ1-1, with 7 bases that match TRBD1. Input material: PBMCs. This clonotype originated in a man aged 50 to 59 in good health and CMV-seropositive. The CDR3 coding sequence is TGTGCCAGTAGTGTTACCTCAGGGGGCACTGAAGCTTTCTTT. Its translation: CASSVTSGGTEAFF.